This entry describes one T cell receptor beta chain. The CDR3 consists of 13 residues. In germline, CDR1 is LNHDA, CDR2 SQIVND (reference sequence). Trimming left V 4 bases short and J 1 base short, with 8 bases between. Those enrolled in Seattle joined during active infection and were followed longitudinally afterward. In the source study's methods: Amplification from reference gene primers served as the basis for estimated nucleated cell counts. Profiling relied on immunoSEQ multiplex PCR, and the TCRdb table lists in-frame clones only, not all of them. The V and J calls and clone size are taken from that table; D and trimming were inferred from the DNA. The sample lists under 95,000 clones, 70% to 85% occurring once. The data belong to a study of blood T cell repertoires in COVID-19.

Specimen: peripheral blood. The receptor comes from a woman of 80 years or more with COVID-19, enrolled during active disease. The chain joins TRBV19 to TRBJ2-7, with D possibly matching TRBD1 (6 bases). The CDR3 loop reads CASSRTVSYEQYF. In DNA form, the CDR3 reads TGTGCCAGTAGTAGGACAGTTTCCTACGAGCAGTACTTC.